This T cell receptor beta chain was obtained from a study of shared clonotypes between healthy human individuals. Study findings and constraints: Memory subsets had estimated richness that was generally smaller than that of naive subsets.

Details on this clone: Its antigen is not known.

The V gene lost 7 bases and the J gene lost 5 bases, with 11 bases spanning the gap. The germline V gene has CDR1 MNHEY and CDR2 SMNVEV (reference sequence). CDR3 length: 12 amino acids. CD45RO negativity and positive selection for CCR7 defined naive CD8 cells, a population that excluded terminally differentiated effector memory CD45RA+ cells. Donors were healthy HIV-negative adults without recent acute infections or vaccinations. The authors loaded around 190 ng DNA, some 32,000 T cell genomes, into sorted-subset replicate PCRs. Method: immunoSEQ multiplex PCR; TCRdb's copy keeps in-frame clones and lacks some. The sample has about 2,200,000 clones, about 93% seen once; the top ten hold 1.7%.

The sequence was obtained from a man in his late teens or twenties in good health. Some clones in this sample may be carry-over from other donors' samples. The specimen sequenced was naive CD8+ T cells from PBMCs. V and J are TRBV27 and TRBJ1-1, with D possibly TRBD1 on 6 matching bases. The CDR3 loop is CASKEGGTEAFF. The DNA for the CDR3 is TGTGCCAGCAAGGAAGGGGGGACTGAAGCTTTCTTT.